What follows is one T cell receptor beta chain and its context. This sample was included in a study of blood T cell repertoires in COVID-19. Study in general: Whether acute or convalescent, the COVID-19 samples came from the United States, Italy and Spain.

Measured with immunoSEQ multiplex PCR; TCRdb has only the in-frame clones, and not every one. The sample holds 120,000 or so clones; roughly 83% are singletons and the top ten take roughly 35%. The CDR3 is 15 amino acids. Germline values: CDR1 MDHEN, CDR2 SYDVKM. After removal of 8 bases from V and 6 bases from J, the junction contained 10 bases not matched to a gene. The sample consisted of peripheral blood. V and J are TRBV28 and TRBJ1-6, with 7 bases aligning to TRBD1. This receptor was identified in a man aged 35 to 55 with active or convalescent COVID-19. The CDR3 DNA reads TGTGCCAGCTCCAAAACCCGACAGGGTAATTCACCCCTCCACTTT. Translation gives CASSKTRQGNSPLHF.